What follows is one T cell receptor beta chain and its context. For the second PCR, which ran for about 7 to 11 cycles, a sample-barcoded 5' primer and a J-beta primer mix were used. Paired-end reads containing CDR3 totaled no fewer than 3 million for each sample. TCRdb recomputed calls from the 5' RACE reads with MiXCR, one row per CDR3 protein. Among about 680,000 distinct CDR3 sequences, around half were seen once, and the ten largest hold roughly 30%. This sample stems from a study of blood T cells in healthy people across ages. This CDR3 is 12 amino acids long. CDR1 and CDR2 from the germline V gene are SGHTA and FQGTGA. The germline V and J ends were trimmed by 1 base and 6 bases, with 7 bases remaining between them.

The receptor was isolated from a woman aged 60 to 75 in good health. The specimen sequenced was blood. The chain combines TRBV7-3 with TRBJ2-7, with no clear D. The CDR3 DNA follows: TGTGCCAGCAGCTTAAATGGTTCCGAGCAGTACTTC. Translated: CASSLNGSEQYF.